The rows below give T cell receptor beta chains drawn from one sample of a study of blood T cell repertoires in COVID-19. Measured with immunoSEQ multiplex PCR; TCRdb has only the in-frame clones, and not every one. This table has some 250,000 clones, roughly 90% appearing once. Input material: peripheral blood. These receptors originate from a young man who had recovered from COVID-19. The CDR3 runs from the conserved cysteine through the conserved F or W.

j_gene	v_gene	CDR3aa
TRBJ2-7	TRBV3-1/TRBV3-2	CASSQLTTFYEQYF
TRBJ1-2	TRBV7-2	CASSKQPRPGQTNYGYTF
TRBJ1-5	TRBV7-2	CASSLDREQPQHF
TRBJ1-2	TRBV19	CASSDRDTINYGYTF
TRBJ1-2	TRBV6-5	CASSKETGNYGYTF
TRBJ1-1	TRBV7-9	CASSPNPGTGPNTEAFF
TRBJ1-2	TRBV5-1	CASSPPTGQFYGYTF
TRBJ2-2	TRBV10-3	CAISESTGEAGELFF
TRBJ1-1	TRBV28	CASSLWGGRDTEAFF
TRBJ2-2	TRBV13	CASSLRLGFNTGELFF
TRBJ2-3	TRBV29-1	CSVVSSTDTQYF
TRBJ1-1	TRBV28	CASRGGQAGTEAFF
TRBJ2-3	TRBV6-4	CASSDSVWGGNTQYF
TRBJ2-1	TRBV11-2	CASSLARNNEQFF
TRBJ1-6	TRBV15	CATSREVSSYNSPLHF
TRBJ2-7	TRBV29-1	CSGIPGTYKYF
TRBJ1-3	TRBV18	CASSRTTGLTGNTIYF
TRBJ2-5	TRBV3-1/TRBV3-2	CASSPRSEAKETQYF
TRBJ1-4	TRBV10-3	CAISGQGMNEKLFF
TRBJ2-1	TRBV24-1	CATSGGLYNEQFF